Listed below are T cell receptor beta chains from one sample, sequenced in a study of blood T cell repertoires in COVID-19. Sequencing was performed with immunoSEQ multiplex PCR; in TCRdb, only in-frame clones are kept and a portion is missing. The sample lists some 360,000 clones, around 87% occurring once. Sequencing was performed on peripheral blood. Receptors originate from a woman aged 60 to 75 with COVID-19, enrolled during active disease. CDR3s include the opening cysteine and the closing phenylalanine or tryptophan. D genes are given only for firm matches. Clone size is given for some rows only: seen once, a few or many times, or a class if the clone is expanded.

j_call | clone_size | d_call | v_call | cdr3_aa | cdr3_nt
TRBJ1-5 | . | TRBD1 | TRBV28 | CASSYRDRGNQPQHF | TGTGCCAGCAGTTACCGGGACAGGGGCAATCAGCCCCAGCATTTT
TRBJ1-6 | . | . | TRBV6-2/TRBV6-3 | CASSYGDWGGSPLHF | TGTGCCAGCAGTTACGGGGACTGGGGAGGATCACCCCTCCACTTT
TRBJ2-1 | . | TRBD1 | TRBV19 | CASCGTGAYNEQFF | TGTGCCAGCTGCGGGACAGGGGCCTACAATGAGCAGTTCTTC
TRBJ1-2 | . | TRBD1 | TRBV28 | CASSLDRGGYGYTF | TGTGCCAGCAGCCTAGACAGGGGGGGATATGGCTACACCTTC
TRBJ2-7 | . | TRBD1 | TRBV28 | CASRDRHYEQYF | TGTGCCAGCAGGGACAGGCACTACGAGCAGTACTTC
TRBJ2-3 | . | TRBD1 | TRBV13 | CASSYLQGTDTQYF | TGTGCCAGCAGCTACTTACAGGGGACAGATACGCAGTATTTT
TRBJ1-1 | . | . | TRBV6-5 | CASSRGTEAFF | TGTGCCAGCAGCAGGGGAACTGAAGCTTTCTTT
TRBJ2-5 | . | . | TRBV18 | CASEQGPQETQYF | TGTGCCAGCGAACAGGGCCCCCAAGAGACCCAGTACTTC
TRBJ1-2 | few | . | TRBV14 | CASSQSGGQGYGYTF | TGTGCCAGCAGCCAAAGCGGGGGGCAGGGCTATGGCTACACCTTC
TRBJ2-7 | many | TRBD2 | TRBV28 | CASSFRLADEQYF | TGTGCCAGCAGTTTCCGACTAGCTGACGAGCAGTACTTC
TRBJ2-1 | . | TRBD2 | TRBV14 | CASSQYGTSATSSYNEQFF | TGTGCCAGCAGCCAATACGGGACTAGCGCAACTAGCTCCTACAATGAGCAGTTCTTC
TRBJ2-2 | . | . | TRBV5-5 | CASSLHFGRNTGELFF | TGTGCCAGCAGCCTCCATTTTGGCAGGAACACCGGGGAGCTGTTTTTT
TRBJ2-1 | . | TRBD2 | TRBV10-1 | CASSGLQQAGEYNEQFF | TGCGCCAGCAGTGGCCTTCAACAAGCGGGGGAATACAATGAGCAGTTCTTC
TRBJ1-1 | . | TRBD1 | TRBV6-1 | CASSETPGGHTEAFF | TGTGCCAGCAGTGAAACTCCAGGGGGACACACTGAAGCTTTCTTT
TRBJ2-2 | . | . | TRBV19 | CASSTSGAGELFF | TGTGCCAGTAGTACGTCAGGGGCCGGGGAGCTGTTTTTT
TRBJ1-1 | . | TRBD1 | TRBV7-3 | CASSAYRGSTEAFF | TGTGCCAGCAGCGCCTACAGGGGGAGCACTGAAGCTTTCTTT
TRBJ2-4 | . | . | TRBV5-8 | CASSLVAVLAKNIQYF | TGTGCCAGCAGCTTGGTGGCAGTTCTAGCCAAAAACATTCAGTACTTC
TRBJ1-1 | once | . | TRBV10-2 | CASTLQGNTEAFF | TGCGCCAGCACACTACAGGGGAACACTGAAGCTTTCTTT
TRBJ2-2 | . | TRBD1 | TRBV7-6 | CASSLPGGQENTGELFF | TGTGCCAGCAGCTTACCCGGGGGACAGGAGAACACCGGGGAGCTGTTTTTT
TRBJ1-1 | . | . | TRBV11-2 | CASSFDTFHGNTEAFF | TGTGCCAGCAGTTTTGACACGTTTCACGGGAACACTGAAGCTTTCTTT
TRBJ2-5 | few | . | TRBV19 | CASSMDLRGAETQYF | TGTGCCAGTAGTATGGATTTACGGGGGGCAGAGACCCAGTACTTC
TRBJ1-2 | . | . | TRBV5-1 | CASSLYAQGLYGYTF | TGCGCCAGCAGCTTGTATGCACAGGGCCTGTATGGCTACACCTTC
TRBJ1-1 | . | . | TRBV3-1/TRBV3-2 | CASSPVQNTEAFF | TGTGCCAGCAGCCCGGTCCAGAACACTGAAGCTTTCTTT
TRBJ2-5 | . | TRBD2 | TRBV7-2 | CASSPYSGGETQYF | TGTGCCAGCAGCCCATATAGCGGGGGAGAGACCCAGTACTTC
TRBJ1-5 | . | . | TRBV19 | CASSLRGRGDNQPQHF | TGTGCCAGTAGTCTCAGGGGACGGGGGGACAATCAGCCCCAGCATTTT
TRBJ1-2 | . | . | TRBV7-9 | CASSLGDGMGLYGYTF | TGTGCCAGCAGCTTAGGAGACGGGATGGGCTTATATGGCTACACCTTC
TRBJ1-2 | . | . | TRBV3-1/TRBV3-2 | CASSQDGTGRGYGYTF | TGTGCCAGCAGCCAAGACGGAACAGGGAGAGGCTATGGCTACACCTTC
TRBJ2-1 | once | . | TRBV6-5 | CASSYKAGGTNEQFF | TGTGCCAGCAGTTACAAGGCGGGCGGGACCAATGAGCAGTTCTTC
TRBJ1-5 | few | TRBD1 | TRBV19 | CASWTGHNQPQHF | TGTGCTTCTTGGACAGGACACAATCAGCCCCAGCATTTT
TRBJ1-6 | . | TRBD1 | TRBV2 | CASRTGLVSPLHF | TGTGCCAGCCGGACAGGGTTGGTCTCACCCCTCCACTTT
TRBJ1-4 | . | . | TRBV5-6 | CASSLAQYNEKLFF | TGTGCCAGCAGCTTGGCACAGTATAATGAAAAACTGTTTTTT
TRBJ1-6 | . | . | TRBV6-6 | CASSRDRVNSPLHF | TGTGCCAGCAGTCGAGACAGAGTCAATTCACCCCTCCACTTT
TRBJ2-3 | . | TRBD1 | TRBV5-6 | CASSLDDRGWSDTQYF | TGTGCCAGCAGCCTCGACGACAGGGGGTGGTCCGATACGCAGTATTTT
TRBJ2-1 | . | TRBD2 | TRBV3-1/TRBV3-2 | CASSQDSSGLRNNEQFF | TGTGCCAGCAGCCAAGATTCTAGCGGGTTACGAAACAATGAGCAGTTCTTC
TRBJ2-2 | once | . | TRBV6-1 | CASSQIEDTGELFF | TGTGCCAGCAGCCAGATTGAGGACACCGGGGAGCTGTTTTTT
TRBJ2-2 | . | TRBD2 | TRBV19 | CASSARETSGNTGELFF | TGTGCCAGTAGTGCTAGGGAGACTAGCGGTAACACCGGGGAGCTGTTTTTT
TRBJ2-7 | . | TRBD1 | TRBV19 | CASSPGQGALPYEQYF | TGTGCCAGTAGTCCCGGACAGGGGGCCCTTCCCTACGAGCAGTACTTC
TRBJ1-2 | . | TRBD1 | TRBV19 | CASSRDRGSNGYTF | TGTGCCAGTAGCCGGGACAGGGGGTCGAATGGCTACACCTTC
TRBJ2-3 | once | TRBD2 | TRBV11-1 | CASSIRTSGGADTQYF | TGTGCCAGCAGCATTCGGACTAGCGGGGGGGCAGATACGCAGTATTTT
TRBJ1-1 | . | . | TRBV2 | CASRSEGGTEAFF | TGTGCCAGCAGGTCTGAGGGAGGCACTGAAGCTTTCTTT
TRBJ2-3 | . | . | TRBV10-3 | CAIGETDTQYF | TGTGCCATAGGGGAAACAGATACGCAGTATTTT
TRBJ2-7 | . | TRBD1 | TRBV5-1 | CASNTGTGDEQYF | TGCGCCAGCAATACCGGGACAGGGGACGAGCAGTACTTC
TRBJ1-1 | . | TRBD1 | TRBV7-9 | CASSLEGTGTEAFF | TGTGCCAGCAGCTTAGAGGGGACAGGGACTGAAGCTTTCTTT
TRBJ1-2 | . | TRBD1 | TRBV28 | CASSISPNRGPGYTF | TGTGCCAGCAGTATAAGCCCCAACAGGGGGCCGGGCTACACCTTC
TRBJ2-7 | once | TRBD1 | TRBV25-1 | CASSEQGAISYEQYF | TGTGCCAGCAGTGAACAGGGGGCCATCTCCTACGAGCAGTACTTC
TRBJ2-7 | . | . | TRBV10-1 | CASSDHPTGAYEQYF | TGCGCCAGCAGTGACCACCCAACTGGAGCCTACGAGCAGTACTTC
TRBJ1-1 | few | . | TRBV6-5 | CASSYGGDTEAFF | TGTGCCAGCAGTTACGGGGGGGACACTGAAGCTTTCTTT
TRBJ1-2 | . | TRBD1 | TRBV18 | CASRLSTGELGYTF | TGTGCCAGCCGACTGTCCACAGGGGAGCTCGGCTACACCTTC
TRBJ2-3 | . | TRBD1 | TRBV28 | CASSPTGASTDTQYF | TGTGCCAGCAGTCCGACAGGGGCTAGCACAGATACGCAGTATTTT
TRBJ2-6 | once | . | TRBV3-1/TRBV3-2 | CASSRQGSGANVLTF | TGTGCCAGCAGCCGGCAGGGCTCTGGGGCCAACGTCCTGACTTTC
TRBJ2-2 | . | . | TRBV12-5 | CASGLAAGARRSATGELFF | TGTGCTAGTGGTTTGGCCGCAGGGGCGAGACGGTCGGCCACCGGGGAGCTGTTTTTT